This T cell receptor (beta chain) was identified during a study of T cell changes during pregnancy in multiple sclerosis. CDR1 is LGHNT, CDR2 FRNRAP, per germline. The CDR3 runs 14 residues. Concerning this clone: The junction departs from germline at one end; a sequencing error may be responsible. Other DNA sequences from this sample encode an identical CDR3 as well.

Here immunoSEQ multiplex PCR was the method, and the copy in TCRdb shows in-frame clones only, minus some. The data hold under 110,000 clones, with about 90% observed a single time. This chain uses TRBV12-5 with TRBJ2-7; 7 bases are shared with TRBD1. The material was peripheral blood, obtained before pregnancy. This sequence was found in a female donor with multiple sclerosis, enrolled in a pregnancy study. The CDR3 is CASGLGTDVYEQYF. The CDR3 region has the DNA TGTGCCAGTGGTTTGGGGACAGACGTCTACGAGCAGTACTTC.